This T cell receptor beta chain was sequenced for a study of cytomegalovirus exposure and HLA in healthy donors. This PCR relied on a set of 60 Vbeta primers and 13 Jbeta primers. Assay: immunoSEQ multiplex PCR; the TCRdb copy retains only in-frame clones and omits some. Of about 180,000 clones in the sample, about three quarters are singletons; the top ten hold 5.7%. This CDR3 has 16 residues. Germline lookup yields CDR1 MNHEY and CDR2 SMNVEV (reference sequence). V lost 3 bases, J lost 4 bases, and 4 bases stayed unmatched. Study outcomes and limitations: Rare sequences made up most TCRs, while some public TCRs were found in many donors. A later look showed TCR association rates differing by HLA locus, highest for DRB1 and lowest for HLA-C. Most CMV-associated TCR beta chains appeared HLA-restricted in a later analysis.

Of note for this clone: As yet, its antigen is unknown.

This sequence originates from a man aged 35 to 55 in good health and CMV-seronegative. Input material: PBMCs. The chain uses TRBV27 and TRBJ2-5; 14 bases agree with TRBD2. CDR3 amino acids: CASSFLTSGGAETQYF. DNA for the CDR3: TGTGCCAGCAGTTTTTTGACTAGCGGGGGGGCAGAGACCCAGTACTTC.